Included here is one T cell receptor beta chain sequence, with context. This sample was included in a study of T cell responses to AZD1222 COVID-19 vaccine. Only in-frame clones appear in the TCRdb table, and some are missing; sequencing was by immunoSEQ multiplex PCR. The sample comprises some 120,000 clones, roughly 87% of which are singletons, and around 7% rests with the top ten. The sequenced sample was peripheral blood, obtained on day 0 of AZD1222 vaccination. This clonotype was sampled from an adult in good health.

The CDR3 region is CASSLGGRDTGELFF. In DNA, the CDR3 is TGTGCCAGCAGCTTGGGGGGCCGGGACACCGGGGAGCTGTTTTTT. This chain connects TRBV7-6 to TRBJ2-2, with D possibly being TRBD1 or TRBD2 (6 bases each). Trimming cost V 3 bases and J 3 bases, with 11 bases left between them. The CDR3 is made up of 15 amino acids. Per germline, CDR1 SGHVS and CDR2 FNYEAQ.